These 13 T cell receptor beta chains originate from one sample sequenced in a study of blood T cell repertoires in COVID-19. Repertoires were generated with immunoSEQ multiplex PCR, while TCRdb's copy carries only in-frame clones and drops some. This sample has over 30,000 clones, with roughly 90% found just once. The sequenced sample consisted of peripheral blood. Receptor source: a man between 65 and 85 years old with acute or convalescent COVID-19.

The gene calls are TRBV10-3 and TRBJ2-1; D may be TRBD1 (6 bases). The V gene lost 3 bases and the J gene lost 8 bases, with 14 bases spanning the gap. Germline-derived CDR1 and CDR2 are ENHRY and SYGVKD. There are 14 residues in the CDR3. The CDR3 DNA sequence: TGTGCCATCAGTGATGGAACAGGGAGCGATGAGCAGTTCTTC. It encodes CAISDGTGSDEQFF.

The chain carries TRBV19 and TRBJ2-1, with a possible D match to TRBD2 (6 bases). Germline V CDR1 and CDR2: LNHDA, SQIVND (reference sequence). The CDR3 contains 14 residues. Trimming removed 0 bases at V and 12 bases at J, with 15 bases between. The CDR3 is CASSIDRPGRGQFF. DNA for the CDR3: TGTGCCAGTAGTATAGATCGTCCGGGGCGGGGGCAGTTCTTC.

This clone appeared a single time. The J gene is TRBJ2-6, the V gene TRBV18; TRBD2 might be the D (5 bases). Germline-derived CDR1 and CDR2 are KGHSH and LQKENI. V lost 1 base to trimming and J lost 2 bases, with 9 bases between them. The CDR3 contains 16 residues. CDR3 sequence (DNA): TGTGCCAGCTCACCACTACACGGGACTGGGGCCAACGTCCTGACTTTC. Residues: CASSPLHGTGANVLTF.

The chain recombines TRBV3-1 (or the pseudogene TRBV3-2) with TRBJ2-5; TRBD2 aligns across 9 bases. V lost 4 bases and J lost 7; bases outside the gene matches: 10. The CDR3 consists of 15 residues. From germline, CDR1 is LGHDT and CDR2 YNNKEL (reference sequence). CDR3 region: CASSPGSGGPGTQYF. For the CDR3, the DNA is TGTGCCAGCAGCCCGGGTAGCGGGGGACCCGGGACCCAGTACTTC.

The sample holds one count of this clone. Here the CDR3 reads CAISESGTGGVNEQFF. CDR3 sequence (DNA): TGTGCCATCAGTGAGTCAGGGACAGGGGGTGTCAATGAGCAGTTCTTC. The genes are TRBV10-3 and TRBJ2-1; 11 positions agree with TRBD1. This CDR3 has 16 residues. The V segment lost 0 bases and the J segment 6 bases; nucleotides outside the gene matches: 4. CDR1 and CDR2 from the germline V gene are ENHRY and SYGVKD.

The chain recombines TRBV6-5 with TRBJ2-6, with D uncertain. CDR3 length: 15 residues. V was clipped by 7 bases and J by 2 bases, with 12 bases between them. The germline V gene encodes CDR1 MNHEY and CDR2 SVGAGI. The CDR3 loop reads CASMGQVTGANVLTF. The DNA of the CDR3 is TGTGCCAGCATGGGCCAAGTCACTGGGGCCAACGTCCTGACTTTC.

The genes are TRBV18 and TRBJ2-7; 7 bases map to TRBD2. The CDR3 covers 13 residues. The germline V gene has CDR1 KGHSH and CDR2 LQKENI. With 6 bases clipped from V and 7 bases from J, the junction kept 9 bases outside the gene matches. CDR3 nucleotides: TGTGCCAGCTCGCCCGCGGGAGCGAATGAGCAGTACTTC. Translation: CASSPAGANEQYF.

The chain employs TRBV5-1 and TRBJ1-3; a possible D gene is TRBD1 (6 bases). CDR1 SGHRS and CDR2 YFSETQ come from the germline V gene. V gave up 4 bases and J gave up 8 bases, with 16 bases separating them. This CDR3 spans 14 amino acids. This chain's CDR3 is CASSPQGVGDTIYF. The CDR3 coding sequence is TGCGCCAGCAGCCCACAGGGAGTAGGGGACACCATATATTTT.

The chain has TRBV6-2 or TRBV6-3 and TRBJ1-1; tentatively, D is TRBD1 (5 bases). V was clipped by 4 bases and J by 1 base, with 13 bases between them. The CDR3 length is 15 residues. Looked up from germline, CDR1 is MNHEY and CDR2 is SVGEGT. Here the CDR3 reads CASSFGGGTNTEAFF. In DNA, the CDR3 is TGTGCCAGCAGTTTCGGGGGGGGAACGAACACTGAAGCTTTCTTT.

This rearrangement joins TRBV18 to TRBJ1-1, with D possibly TRBD1 on 6 matching bases. CDR3 length equals 14 residues. The V end lost 3 bases, the J end lost 3 bases, and 11 bases lay between the germline ends. From germline, CDR1 is KGHSH and CDR2 LQKENI. The CDR3: CASSPSYRDTEAFF. The CDR3 DNA follows: TGTGCCAGCTCACCGTCTTACAGGGACACTGAAGCTTTCTTT. Filled out from reference TRBV18 and TRBJ1-1, the complete variable domain reads NAGVMQNPRHLVRRRGQEARLRCSPMKGHSHVYWYRQLPEEGLKFMVYLQKENIIDESGMPKERFSAEFPKEGPSILRIQQVVRGDSAAYFCASSPSYRDTEAFFGQGTRLTVV.

The chain combines TRBV14 with TRBJ1-4; a possible D gene is TRBD1 (5 bases). Germline CDR1 is SGHDN and CDR2 is FVKESK. V was trimmed by 8 bases and J by 6 bases, leaving 10 bases between them. This CDR3 has 12 amino acids. The DNA of the CDR3 is TGTGCCAGCCAGGGAGGGGATGAAAAACTGTTTTTT. Translation gives CASQGGDEKLFF.

A single count supports this clone. In DNA, the CDR3 is TGCAGCGTGGGAGACGGGGAGACCCAGTACTTC. As protein: CSVGDGETQYF. The chain couples TRBV29-1 to TRBJ2-5, with D possibly TRBD2 on 5 matching bases. The CDR3 runs 11 residues. From germline, CDR1 is SQVTM and CDR2 ANQGSEA. The V end was cut by 6 bases, the J end by 5 bases, with 10 bases between.

This chain joins TRBV5-6 and TRBJ2-3; 8 bases fit TRBD2. The length of the CDR3 is 15 residues. V trimming: 2 bases; J trimming: 5 bases; junction bases outside the gene matches: 7. CDR1 and CDR2 from the germline V gene are SGHDT and YYEEEE. The CDR3 nucleotides are TGTGCCAGCAGCTTACGAGCGGGAGCGAAAGATACGCAGTATTTT. It specifies CASSLRAGAKDTQYF.